One sample yielded the 28 T cell receptor beta chains listed below, sequenced in a study of T cells expressing NK-cell markers. TCRdb reprocessed the 5' RACE reads and reports one entry per CDR3 protein, with no DNA. This listing includes approximately 380,000 distinct CDR3 sequences. Source material: blood T cells: a sorted CD56 or NKG2C T cell subset, CD4+ or CD8+ T cells, or bulk PBMC T cells (not recorded which). The receptors come from a man aged 18 to 69 in good health.

This rearrangement joins TRBV5-1 to TRBJ1-6; with no DNA, the TCRdb D assignment of TRBD1 cannot be verified. Germline V gene sequence: CDR1 SGHRS, CDR2 YFSETQ. CDR3 length: 16 residues. CDR3 loop: CASSLGPGGRNSPLHF.

The CDR3 loop is CASNTGFDEQYF. The chain carries TRBV2 and TRBJ2-7; TCRdb indicates TRBD1, and absent DNA this call remains unverified. The germline CDR1 and CDR2 sequences are SNHLY and FYNNEI. The CDR3 has 12 amino acids.

This sequence joins TRBV3-1 and TRBJ2-1; TCRdb reports TRBD1, a call that lacks DNA to check it against. CDR3 length: 14 amino acids. Germline loops: CDR1 LGHDT, CDR2 YNNKEL (reference sequence). The CDR3 region is CASKVTDSYNEQFF.

The chain recombines TRBV9 with TRBJ2-2. The CDR3 loop spans 15 amino acids. Germline assignment: CDR1 SGDLS and CDR2 YYNGEE. CDR3 region: CASSVGFRNTGELFF.

This rearrangement joins TRBV29-1 to TRBJ1-1. This CDR3 comprises 12 residues. The V gene's germline CDR1 is SQVTM and CDR2 ANQGSEA. This CDR3 reads CSVDRQEGEAFF. The whole variable domain, filled in from reference TRBV29-1 and TRBJ1-1, reads SAVISQKPSRDICQRGTSLTIQCQVDSQVTMMFWYRQQPGQSLTLIATANQGSEATYESGFVIDKFPISRPNLTFSTLTVSNMSPEDSSIYLCSVDRQEGEAFFGQGTRLTVV.

The CDR3 reads CASSDRGFADTQYF. The rearrangement links TRBV19 to TRBJ2-3; TCRdb's D call, TRBD1, is unchecked because there is no DNA. CDR3 length equals 14 residues. Germline CDR1 reads LNHDA; CDR2 reads SQIVND (reference sequence).

The chain employs TRBV12-3 or TRBV12-4 and TRBJ1-1; TCRdb gives TRBD1 as the D gene, but with no DNA this cannot be confirmed. The CDR3 loop spans 15 amino acids. CDR3 loop: CASGSGTGGSTEAFF.

The J gene is TRBJ2-5, the V gene TRBV27; the D call from TCRdb, TRBD1, cannot be confirmed without DNA. Germline lookup yields CDR1 MNHEY and CDR2 SMNVEV (reference sequence). This CDR3 has 15 amino acids. CDR3 protein: CASTIRGGTQETQYF.

This CDR3 is CASSSDITYEQYF. The V call is TRBV7-3, the J call TRBJ2-7. The CDR3 runs 13 residues. In germline, CDR1 is SGHTA, CDR2 FQGTGA.

This chain links TRBV18 with TRBJ2-3; the D call of TRBD1 rests on TCRdb alone, since no DNA is present to check it. This CDR3 spans 15 amino acids. Germline CDR1 and CDR2: KGHSH and LQKENI. CDR3: CASSRPGTGFDTQYF.

This rearrangement joins TRBV20-1 to TRBJ2-1; the D gene TCRdb calls, TRBD2, cannot be checked with no DNA. The CDR3 has 13 amino acids. In germline, CDR1 is DFQATT, CDR2 SNEGSKA (reference sequence). The CDR3 is CSARRRASNEQFF.

The chain carries TRBV27 and TRBJ1-6; TCRdb's assignment of TRBD1 cannot be checked, as there is no DNA. This CDR3 region has 14 residues. The germline V gene has CDR1 MNHEY and CDR2 SMNVEV (reference sequence). This CDR3 is CASSFRQIYSPLHF.

This chain connects TRBV6-1 to TRBJ2-2. Germline CDR1 is MNHNS and CDR2 is SASEGT. The CDR3 runs to 13 residues. The CDR3: CASMDGNTGELFF.

The chain uses TRBV5-1 and TRBJ2-7; checking the TCRdb D call of TRBD1 is not possible without DNA. The CDR3 totals 14 residues. The germline V gene has CDR1 SGHRS and CDR2 YFSETQ. This CDR3 is CASSSPGQGVGQYF.

The chain recombines TRBV11-1 with TRBJ2-3. The germline gives CDR1 SGHAT, CDR2 FQDESV (reference sequence). The length of the CDR3 is 18 residues. CDR3 protein: CASSLALKAESSTDTQYF.

The chain employs TRBV5-1 and TRBJ2-3; TCRdb's D call of TRBD1 is untestable without DNA. This CDR3 region has 15 residues. Germline V lookup: CDR1 SGHRS, CDR2 YFSETQ. This CDR3 reads CASSLASGLGDTQYF.

The gene calls are TRBV11-2 and TRBJ1-6; TCRdb returns TRBD1, unconfirmable since there is no DNA. Looked up from germline, CDR1 is SGHAT and CDR2 is FQNNGV. This CDR3 has 18 residues. The CDR3: CASSLGPSGVTYNSPLHF.

J is TRBJ1-1 and V is TRBV6-5. CDR1 MNHEY and CDR2 SVGAGI come from the germline V gene. The CDR3 has 14 amino acids. This CDR3 is CASSYSGRTSEAFF.

The chain links TRBV27 to TRBJ2-1; without DNA, the TCRdb call of TRBD2 cannot be checked. The CDR3 loop spans 15 amino acids. The germline gives CDR1 MNHEY, CDR2 SMNVEV (reference sequence). The chain's CDR3 is CASRQGTSGQREQFF.

The chain couples TRBV2 to TRBJ2-6. The germline V gene encodes CDR1 SNHLY and CDR2 FYNNEI. This CDR3 has 13 amino acids. CDR3: CASSWSGANVLTF.

J is TRBJ1-4 and V is TRBV29-1; the D call from TCRdb, TRBD1, cannot be confirmed without DNA. CDR1 and CDR2 (germline): SQVTM, ANQGSEA. The CDR3 spans 16 residues. This chain's CDR3 is CSVEVPGPEAREKLFF.

V gene TRBV20-1 combines with J gene TRBJ2-7; the D call of TRBD2 rests on TCRdb alone, since no DNA is present to check it. Germline V gene lookup returns CDR1 DFQATT and CDR2 SNEGSKA (reference sequence). The CDR3 loop spans 12 amino acids. CDR3: CSAERGLVEQYF.

The V call is TRBV7-2, the J call TRBJ2-3; the TRBD2 assignment by TCRdb is unverifiable without DNA. This CDR3 contains 16 residues. The germline gives CDR1 SGHTA, CDR2 FQGNSA. The CDR3 loop reads CASSSGTTRMIDTQYF.

This rearrangement joins TRBV12-3 or TRBV12-4 to TRBJ2-1; TCRdb proposes TRBD1, but this gene call is untestable without DNA. The CDR3 extends over 16 amino acids. The CDR3 loop reads CASSPYLGGRYNEQFF.

This rearrangement joins TRBV5-1 to TRBJ1-2. This CDR3 region has 14 residues. Germline V gene lookup returns CDR1 SGHRS and CDR2 YFSETQ. This chain's CDR3 is CASSWQGYNYGYTF.

The rearrangement links TRBV7-3 to TRBJ2-3; TCRdb's D call of TRBD2 is untestable without DNA. Germline V gene sequence: CDR1 SGHTA, CDR2 FQGTGA. The CDR3 sequence is 15 residues long. The CDR3 loop reads CASSHSRGGRDTQYF.

This rearrangement joins TRBV11-2 to TRBJ1-5. The CDR3 runs 18 residues. From germline, CDR1 is SGHAT and CDR2 FQNNGV. The CDR3 sequence: CASSPGRYTGGGGQPQHF.

The chain employs TRBV7-8 and TRBJ2-5; checking the TCRdb D call of TRBD2 is not possible without DNA. The CDR3 is made up of 16 amino acids. Germline assignment: CDR1 SGHVS and CDR2 FQNEAQ. CDR3 protein: CASSLSSGGYQETQYF.